These 27 T cell receptor beta chains were all obtained from the same sample, sequenced in a study of vaccination and CD4 T cells after COVID-19. Sequencing of cultured CD4+ T cell DNA used the Oncomine TCR Beta short-read assay. TCRdb analysed the PCR reads with MiXCR anew, one entry per CDR3 protein. This table has about 12,000 distinct CDR3 sequences, over 60% appearing once. The treatment is: roughly 10-day PBMC culture with coronavirus spike peptide pools or control peptides (ViraFEST assay). These receptors have no identified antigens. Sequenced: CD4+ T cells from blood, cultured in vitro. Receptor source: a human donor who had recovered from COVID-19.

The chain combines TRBV7-2 with TRBJ2-3; no firm D call. Germline V gene lookup returns CDR1 SGHTA and CDR2 FQGNSA. This CDR3 spans 13 amino acids. The germline V and J ends were trimmed by 0 bases and 6 bases, with 7 bases remaining between them. The CDR3 sequence is CASSLARSDTQYF. The DNA of the CDR3 is TGTGCCAGCAGCTTAGCCAGGAGCGATACGCAGTATTTT.

This clonotype was seen once. This rearrangement joins TRBV2 to TRBJ1-5, with TRBD1 matching 8 bases. Germline CDR1 SNHLY, CDR2 FYNNEI. The CDR3 contains 13 residues. Trimming took 7 bases from V and 7 from J; bases not matched to a gene: 6. CDR3: CASTQGARQPQHF. CDR3 sequence (DNA): TGTGCCAGCACTCAGGGGGCTCGGCAGCCCCAGCATTTT.

This clonotype was recorded once. The V call is TRBV24-1, the J call TRBJ2-1; D might be TRBD2 (5 bases). Trimming removed 10 bases at V and 1 base at J, with 19 bases between. The CDR3 is 16 residues long. The germline CDR1 and CDR2 sequences are KGHDR and SFDVKD. CDR3 in DNA: TGTGCCACTCAGGATTCGAGGGCCTCTTCCTACAATGAGCAGTTCTTC. Protein product: CATQDSRASSYNEQFF.

This chain joins TRBV7-9 and TRBJ2-2; the match to TRBD2 covers 8 bases. This CDR3 has 15 residues. After removal of 5 bases from V and 4 bases from J, the junction contained 6 bases not matched to a gene. Germline V gene sequence: CDR1 SEHNR, CDR2 FQNEAQ (reference sequence). The CDR3 DNA sequence: TGTGCCAGCAGCCTATTCGGGGGGGGCACCGGGGAGCTGTTTTTT. Amino acid sequence: CASSLFGGGTGELFF.

In its sample, this clonotype was seen a few times. This chain uses TRBV20-1 with TRBJ1-2, with no clear D. The ends were cut back, 5 bases at V and 5 bases at J, with 15 bases in the middle. The CDR3 consists of 13 residues. Germline V gene sequence: CDR1 DFQATT, CDR2 SNEGSKA (reference sequence). CDR3 coding DNA: TGCAGTGCTCCAGGTGATGTGAGATATGGCTACACCTTC. It codes for CSAPGDVRYGYTF.

CDR3 DNA sequence: TGTGCCAGCAGTTACCAGGGAGGCAGCACTGAAGCTTTCTTT. Its translation: CASSYQGGSTEAFF. The chain has TRBV6-5 and TRBJ1-1; the D gene is possibly TRBD1 (5 bases). Germline V lookup: CDR1 MNHEY, CDR2 SVGAGI. The CDR3 covers 14 residues. The V end was cut by 2 bases, the J end by 4 bases, with 11 bases between.

The chain employs TRBV6-5 and TRBJ1-3; D is uncertain. CDR1 is MNHEY and CDR2 is SVGAGI in the germline V gene. V lost 3 bases and J lost 0, with 9 bases in between. The CDR3 covers 15 residues. For the CDR3, the DNA is TGTGCCAGCAGTTATCCGATGAGCTCTGGAAACACCATATATTTT. Amino acid sequence: CASSYPMSSGNTIYF.

The chain joins TRBV2 to TRBJ1-5, with 8 bases lining up with TRBD1. Germline loops: CDR1 SNHLY, CDR2 FYNNEI. Trimming removed 5 bases from V and 0 bases from J; junction bases left unmatched: 3. This CDR3 comprises 15 residues. The CDR3, as DNA: TGTGCCAGCAGTCGGACAGGGCTTAGCAATCAGCCCCAGCATTTT. As protein: CASSRTGLSNQPQHF.

The chain carries TRBV29-1 and TRBJ2-1; 15 nucleotides align to TRBD2. The CDR3 runs to 17 residues. J was trimmed by 4 bases and V by 4 bases; bases with no gene match: 8. In germline, CDR1 is SQVTM, CDR2 ANQGSEA. The CDR3 loop reads CSVGGTSGRSAYNEQFF. The CDR3 nucleotides are TGCAGCGTTGGCGGGACTAGCGGGAGGTCGGCTTACAATGAGCAGTTCTTC.

CDR3 residues: CASSAIGTGGNYGYTF. In DNA, the CDR3 is TGTGCCAGCAGTGCCATTGGGACAGGGGGCAACTATGGCTACACCTTC. This chain joins TRBV28 and TRBJ1-2; 12 bases line up with TRBD1. The V and J ends lost 5 bases and 2 bases, in that order; junction bases with no gene match: 6. CDR1 and CDR2 from the germline V gene are MDHEN and SYDVKM. The CDR3 extends over 16 amino acids.

This clonotype came up a few times. The gene calls are TRBV7-4 and TRBJ1-5; D is ambiguous. V shed 4 bases and J shed 3 bases, with 10 bases lying between them. The germline V gene has CDR1 SGHVT and CDR2 SQSDAQ. The CDR3 totals 14 residues. CDR3 sequence: CASSSPQDNQPQHF. CDR3 coding DNA: TGTGCCAGCAGCTCCCCCCAGGACAATCAGCCCCAGCATTTT.

Of note for this clonotype: The germline gene is not matched at one end of the junction; a read error may be the cause. This chain joins TRBV29-1 and TRBJ1-2; D perhaps matches TRBD1 (5 bases). This CDR3 has 14 amino acids. The V gene's germline CDR1 is SQVTM and CDR2 ANQGSEA. The CDR3 sequence: CSGELDWGRRGYTF. CDR3 DNA: TGCAGCGGTGAACTCGATTGGGGGAGAAGAGGCTACACCTTC.

This clonotype was picked up one time. The chain joins TRBV12-3 or TRBV12-4 to TRBJ2-3; 9 nucleotides line up with TRBD2. This CDR3 contains 15 residues. V gave up 3 bases and J gave up 1 base; unmatched junction bases: 2. The DNA for the CDR3 is TGTGCCAGCAGTTTGGTAGCGGGGGGCACAGATACGCAGTATTTT. Amino acids: CASSLVAGGTDTQYF.

The chain has TRBV21-1 and TRBJ2-5; the table names TRBD1, a call not compared with the DNA. TRBV21-1 is reported as a pseudogene. The CDR3 runs to 15 residues. The CDR3 nucleotides are TGTGCCAGCAGCAGCGAAGGGGGCGTTTGTGAGACCCAGTACTTC. It encodes CASSSEGGVCETQYF.

This chain joins TRBV7-9 and TRBJ2-6; D may be TRBD1 (5 bases). The length of the CDR3 is 16 residues. Deletions cut 5 bases from V and 1 base from J, with 12 bases between. In germline, CDR1 is SEHNR, CDR2 FQNEAQ (reference sequence). The CDR3 region has the DNA TGTGCCAGCAGCCTTCAGACAGCATCTGGGGCCAACGTCCTGACTTTC. Translating gives CASSLQTASGANVLTF.

The chain carries TRBV18 and TRBJ2-7; D is perhaps TRBD1 (5 bases). V dropped 1 base and J dropped 7 bases, with 17 bases sitting between them. This CDR3 has 15 residues. Germline values: CDR1 KGHSH, CDR2 LQKENI. The CDR3 reads CASSPQEGAGEEQYF. In DNA form, the CDR3 reads TGTGCCAGCTCACCACAGGAAGGGGCCGGCGAAGAGCAGTACTTC.

This clonotype is labeled as medium-sized. V and J are TRBV6-4 and TRBJ2-7; TRBD1 agrees at 9 bases. Germline CDR1 is MRHNA and CDR2 is SNTAGT. This CDR3 region has 16 residues. After removal of 6 bases from V and 5 bases from J, the junction contained 14 bases not matched to a gene. CDR3: CASRHRTGVVRDEQYF. The CDR3 coding sequence is TGTGCCAGCAGACACAGGACAGGGGTCGTCCGAGACGAGCAGTACTTC.

The chain recombines TRBV20-1 with TRBJ1-1; possibly TRBD1 for D (6 bases). Germline V lookup: CDR1 DFQATT, CDR2 SNEGSKA (reference sequence). This CDR3 is 13 amino acids long. The V gene lost 3 bases and the J gene lost 8 bases, with 16 bases spanning the gap. The CDR3 region is CSAREKLDREAFF. DNA of the CDR3: TGCAGTGCTAGGGAGAAACTCGACAGGGAAGCTTTCTTT.

The J gene is TRBJ1-5, the V gene TRBV24-1; 8 nucleotides align to TRBD1. Per the germline V gene, CDR1 is KGHDR and CDR2 is SFDVKD. CDR3 length: 14 amino acids. V trimming: 4 bases; J trimming: 5 bases; junction bases outside the gene matches: 3. DNA of the CDR3: TGTGCCACCAGTGAAACAGGGGGGCATCAGCCCCAGCATTTT. Encoded protein: CATSETGGHQPQHF.

A few counts support this clonotype. This chain connects TRBV7-2 to TRBJ2-5; 9 nucleotides line up with TRBD1. The CDR3 is 13 amino acids. In germline, CDR1 is SGHTA, CDR2 FQGNSA. V lost 6 bases, J lost 6 bases, and 5 bases stayed unmatched. CDR3 DNA: TGTGCCAGCAGGACTACAGGGGGCAAGACCCAGTACTTC. Amino acids: CASRTTGGKTQYF.

The genes are TRBV20-1 and TRBJ1-5; 8 bases agree with TRBD1. CDR1 DFQATT and CDR2 SNEGSKA come from the germline V gene (reference sequence). V lost 3 bases, J lost 0 bases, and 13 bases stayed unmatched. This CDR3 is built from 18 residues. CDR3 nucleotide sequence: TGCAGTGCTAGCCGAGGGACAGGCATAACGTATAGCAATCAGCCCCAGCATTTT. The encoded protein is CSASRGTGITYSNQPQHF.

The rearrangement links TRBV5-1 to TRBJ2-3; weak D call: TRBD2 (6 bases). V lost 1 base and J 0 bases, leaving 9 bases between the germline ends. This CDR3 has 15 amino acids. The germline CDR1 and CDR2 sequences are SGHRS and YFSETQ. The DNA for the CDR3 is TGCGCCAGCAGCTTGCCGCGGGAAAGCACAGATACGCAGTATTTT. Its protein product is CASSLPRESTDTQYF.

This rearrangement joins TRBV12-3 or TRBV12-4 to TRBJ1-1; perhaps TRBD1 as D (5 bases). Trimming stripped 1 base from V and 4 bases from J, with 10 bases between. The CDR3 runs to 14 residues. The CDR3 sequence: CASSLVGGGTEAFF. The CDR3 DNA follows: TGTGCCAGCAGTTTAGTCGGGGGGGGCACTGAAGCTTTCTTT.

V and J are TRBV28 and TRBJ2-7; D gene unclear. The CDR3 contains 15 residues. Germline V lookup: CDR1 MDHEN, CDR2 SYDVKM. The V end was cut by 5 bases, the J end by 1 base, with 15 bases between. The CDR3 reads CASSPYGFMSYEQYF. The DNA of the CDR3 is TGTGCCAGCAGTCCCTACGGGTTTATGTCCTACGAGCAGTACTTC.

The sample holds a few counts of this clonotype. This sequence joins TRBV19 and TRBJ2-3; D is possibly TRBD2 (6 bases). The germline CDR1 and CDR2 sequences are LNHDA and SQIVND (reference sequence). The CDR3 sequence is 15 residues long. Deletions cut 7 bases from V and 7 bases from J, with 21 bases between. The CDR3 region has the DNA TGTGCCAGTAAGGCGGGGCAGGCTGGGACCTATACGCAGTATTTT. Translated, it gives CASKAGQAGTYTQYF.

The chain joins TRBV7-9 to TRBJ1-3; D gene uncertain. The CDR3 is made up of 12 amino acids. Germline assignment: CDR1 SEHNR and CDR2 FQNEAQ (reference sequence). Trimming left V 0 bases short and J 4 bases short, with 1 base between. The CDR3 region is CASSLAGNTIYF. CDR3 nucleotide sequence: TGTGCCAGCAGCTTAGCGGGAAACACCATATATTTT.

J is TRBJ1-1 and V is TRBV7-9; 8 nucleotides align to TRBD1. The trim removed 5 bases at V and 0 bases at J, leaving 8 bases unmatched. CDR3 length: 16 residues. The germline gives CDR1 SEHNR, CDR2 FQNEAQ (reference sequence). The CDR3 DNA reads as TGTGCCAGCAGCCCACGGGACAGGATCATGAACACTGAAGCTTTCTTT. Protein product: CASSPRDRIMNTEAFF.